Listed here is a single T cell receptor (beta chain). Its cognate antigen has yet to be identified. Base qualities are not recorded, but no much larger clone differs from it by a single base. Library method: the immunoSEQ multiplex PCR assay. A mixture of 60 forward primers for TCR Vbeta segments and 13 reverse primers for TCR Jbeta segments was used in the multiplex PCR. The CDR3 region of rearranged TCR beta genes was amplified from genomic DNA with a multiplex PCR assay. Amplified TCR beta libraries were sequenced as 87-base-pair reads on the Illumina HiSeq System. The authors processed their data as follows. A later analysis counted about 80 million unique TCR beta chains across the 670 or so repertoires, and some 11 million of these chains were shared by at least two donors. Raw reads were error-corrected and collapsed into unique sequences with a nearest-neighbor algorithm that merged closely related sequences to remove PCR and sequencing errors. CDR3 sequences were aligned to IMGT reference sequences to assign V, D and J gene segments. Each retained sequence needed at least a six-nucleotide match to both a V gene segment and a J gene segment. A rearrangement was called productive if the CDR3 had no stop codons and remained in frame with V and J, and every other rearrangement was called non-productive. Following IMGT convention, CDR3 was defined as the stretch from the second conserved V-encoded cysteine to the conserved J-encoded phenylalanine. In an earlier analysis of 500 to 650 of the donors, sequences lacking an unambiguous match to a single V gene segment were excluded. An earlier analysis of some 610 of the donors called V segments functional above 56.7% productive rearrangements and segregating when the between-donor standard deviation exceeded 5%. A statistical classification framework was built to diagnose cytomegalovirus status from the catalog of TCR beta chain sequences. In a later analysis, V and J genes were assigned by comparing TCR nucleotide sequences against IMGT/GENE-DB human TR gene sequences. The TCRdist pipeline was used in a later analysis to assign CDR3 sequences and most-parsimonious VDJ recombination scenarios. In a later analysis, each TCR beta chain was defined by its CDR3 amino acid sequence together with its V-gene family, and reads lacking a unique V-gene family were excluded. As a way to deal with suspected cross-contamination and a sequencing artifact, a later analysis dropped 592 nucleotide sequences that were highly shared and had low generation probability. A later analysis calculated a clonal expansion index for each public chain from normalized within-repertoire ranks of inferred template counts. A later analysis computed generation probabilities with a VDJ recombination model fitted to out-of-frame rearrangements, and checked the results against IGoR. Hypergeometric tests were used in a later analysis to score TCR-TCR, TCR-HLA and TCR-CMV co-occurrence, with a repertoire-size bias correction applied to the TCR pairs. In a later analysis, false discovery rates were estimated by permuting HLA or CMV assignments 20 times. In a later analysis, co-occurring TCRs were grouped using DBSCAN, with TCRdist sequence similarity added in when clustering inside HLA-allele-positive subsets. Co-occurrence clustering excluded repertoires with fewer than 30,000 or more than 120,000 public chains, plus five with anomalous nucleotide sharing. As stored in TCRdb, this immuneACCESS dataset retains in-frame rearrangements with V and J assigned. A fraction of the clones does not appear; measured against another copy, unresolved V genes explain less than half of the discrepancy, and the remainder lacks a known reason. From that table come the V and J calls and clone size; the DNA was used to work out D and trimming. Present in this sample are roughly 170,000 clones, around four fifths of which were seen just once. Around 1.7% of the sample comes from the top ten.

These data belong to a study of cytomegalovirus exposure and HLA in healthy donors listed by TCRdb under 2017. General notes on the study: An earlier analysis of several hundred of the donors reported about 290 Gb of sequence data and around 120 million unique TCR beta sequences from some 180 million T cells. An early release covering over 500 HLA-typed donors comprised about 300 gigabases of sequencing data and tens of millions of unique TCR sequences. Of the roughly 400 genotyped donors, about 80% fell in the genetic ancestry cluster associated with self-reported Caucasian donors. The study aimed to test whether signatures of past pathogen exposure could be identified by cataloging public T cell receptors. The study used immunosequencing to profile the T cell repertoires of under 700 subjects and linked those repertoires to cytomegalovirus serostatus. In addition to the first cohort of around 670 subjects, a separate validation cohort of 120 different subjects was used. To predict cytomegalovirus infection status, the study brought together high-throughput TCR immunosequencing, statistical association of individual TCRs with disease status, and machine learning. A later analysis re-examined previously published TCR beta repertoires from more than 650 donors and added high-resolution HLA genotyping to investigate patterns of TCR occurrence. In the later analysis, no new phenotypic data were used to find candidate immune exposures; instead, reliance was placed on TCR beta sequences and their occurrence across donors. An earlier analysis of 587 of the donors used high-throughput TCR beta sequencing to judge whether each TCR beta V gene segment behaved as functional or pseudogenic. Donor age, sex, ethnicity and CMV serostatus were compiled together with the repertoire data. In a later genetic analysis, genome-wide SNP genotypes for 398 of the 666 donors were used, and that subset was treated as a discovery cohort. Every discovery cohort repertoire had been produced on one sequencing platform. Class I and class II HLA loci were covered by the typing at four-digit resolution. The number of typed donors differed by locus: about 620-640 for A, B, C, DRB1 and DQB1; 522 for DQA1; over 600 for DPA1; and 400 to 480 for DPB1. Because of strong linkage in the cohort, roughly five DR-DQ haplotypes were treated as single units for association and clustering. Across about 370 genotyped donors of the cohort, an average of about 240,000 unique TCR beta nucleotide sequences per donor were sequenced, and 15% to 20% of those sequences were non-productive. The investigation overall reported the following: Broadly in line with IMGT annotations, most TCR beta V segments showed up in productive rearrangements about 87% or about 30% of the time in an earlier analysis of 450 to 600 of the donors. In a later analysis, the rate of TCR association differed among HLA loci, with DRB1 alleles having the most associated TCRs and HLA-C alleles having the fewest. A further reported finding was that TCR beta sequences accurately predicted the HLA-A and HLA-B alleles for most subjects in the first cohort. Sequencing depth was assumed to be roughly uniform across donors in the presence/absence analyses, though that assumption may not hold. At a false discovery rate of 0.05, a later analysis linked under 20,000 TCR beta sequences to specific HLA alleles. For the cohort, immune exposure information was limited to CMV serostatus. Because counts were too low, fewer than 20 rarely observed V segments, including chromosome 9 orphons, were excluded from the earlier analysis of about 500 of the donors. A later analysis reported that several top co-occurrence clusters appeared linked to parvovirus B19, influenza, CMV and Epstein-Barr virus. Because HLA typing was unavailable for some donors at each locus, only the typed subset was used in association tests. In a later genetic analysis, fewer N-insertions in productive TCRs were reported among donors in an Asian-associated ancestry cluster than the approximately 670-donor mean. It was suggested by the authors that the approach could potentially be generalized to other disease states and immunological phenotypes. The 87-base-pair reads could not distinguish some IMGT-functional V segments, including TRBV6-2 and TRBV6-3, so those segments were excluded. According to a later analysis, most CMV-associated TCR beta chains appeared to be HLA-restricted, and the HLA associations seemed to be driven largely by CMV exposure. Assigning TCR associations to individual alleles was difficult when HLA alleles, especially DR and DQ, strongly co-occurred. In a later analysis, HLA-associated TCR beta chains showed more clonal expansion and lower generation probabilities than non-associated chains that were equally common. A later genetic analysis associated a missense DCLRE1C variant with V-gene and J-gene trimming of TCR beta chains, and an independent cohort replicated the association. The classifier was reported to diagnose cytomegalovirus status with high specificity and sensitivity in both the original and validation cohorts. The cohort was sequenced for TCR beta chains only, and without alpha or paired-chain data the features that could be detected were limited. While some public TCRs were present in many individuals, most TCR sequences turned up only very rarely across donors. A cluster of highly shared sequence variants was judged likely to be a technical artifact of the sequencing pipeline. Linkage disequilibrium might explain the correlated functional status among segregating V segments, but an unknown experimental factor could not be ruled out. The study gave a list of 150 to 200 TCR beta chains associated with cytomegalovirus. A few of the identified cytomegalovirus-associated TCR beta chains were confirmed in vitro to be specific for cytomegalovirus antigens.

From the germline V gene, CDR1 is MGHDK and CDR2 is SYGVNS. Relative to germline, V is missing 2 bases and J is missing 4 bases, with 3 bases of the junction outside any gene match. The CDR3 sequence holds 15 residues, the cysteine and phenylalanine included. Only the CDR3 DNA stays, 45 bases, in frame from base 1. The cohort comprised 666 healthy bone marrow donors. Cohort members were all nominally healthy when sampled, although unrecorded immune exposures were likely present. The donor tested CMV seronegative and was one of the 352 seronegative cohort members. A peripheral blood sample was collected from each donor, and TCR beta sequencing was performed on peripheral blood mononuclear cells. Genomic DNA extraction from the blood cell samples was performed with the Qiagen DNeasy Blood Extraction Kit.

Sequenced sample: PBMCs. The clonotype originates from a man in his fifties in good health and CMV-seronegative. The chain uses TRBV25-1 and TRBJ2-2; 8 central bases correspond to TRBD1. The CDR3 is CASSELGQGTGELFF. The DNA sequence reads TGTGCCAGCAGTGAACTTGGACAGGGCACCGGGGAGCTGTTTTTT.